The 8 T cell receptor beta chains given below trace back to one sample, sequenced in a study of T-cell reconstitution after alpha-beta-depleted transplantation in children. The TCRbeta library incorporated unique molecular identifiers. TCRdb called the PCR reads again in MiXCR, with one record for every CDR3 protein. Of around 270,000 distinct CDR3 sequences listed, about a tenth were seen once; the top ten hold roughly 7.1%. The sample was PBMCs, taken before TCRalphabeta/CD19-depleted stem cell transplant. The receptors were gathered from a boy in the first two years of life with acute myeloid leukemia, due to receive a stem cell transplant.

Concerning this clonotype itself: The junction shows a germline mismatch at one end, possibly a read error. The V call is TRBV5-1, the J call TRBJ1-1; D remains ambiguous. Per the germline V gene, CDR1 is SGHRS and CDR2 is YFSETQ. The CDR3 has 16 amino acids. The CDR3 loop is CASSLGSGSPDTESFF. CDR3 nucleotides: TGCGCCAGCAGCTTGGGTTCCGGGAGCCCCGACACTGAATCTTTCTTT.

This clonotype was found many times. The chain links TRBV20-1 to TRBJ1-1; D possibly corresponds to TRBD1 (5 bases). The germline V gene encodes CDR1 DFQATT and CDR2 SNEGSKA (reference sequence). The V end lost 6 bases, the J end lost 5 bases, and 13 bases lay between the germline ends. This CDR3 contains 12 residues. In DNA, the CDR3 is TGCAGTGCCCCGGGGGGGACGACTGAAGCTTTCTTT. Translation: CSAPGGTTEAFF.

This clonotype was counted ten times or more. The rearrangement uses TRBV4-3 and TRBJ2-2, with D possibly being TRBD1 or TRBD2 (6 bases each). This CDR3 has 14 amino acids. Germline assignment: CDR1 LGHNA and CDR2 YSLEER. V lost 1 base and J lost 6, with 9 bases in between. The CDR3 nucleotides read TGCGCCAGCAGCCAAGTCGGGGGCGCCGGGGAGCTGTTTTTT. Protein: CASSQVGGAGELFF.

This chain joins TRBV6-5 and TRBJ1-2, with 7 bases fitting TRBD1. The germline V gene encodes CDR1 MNHEY and CDR2 SVGAGI. The V and J ends lost 2 bases and 4 bases, in that order; junction bases with no gene match: 10. The CDR3 is 16 amino acids. The CDR3, as DNA: TGTGCCAGCAGTTACGGGGGGACAGTAGGGGCCTATGGCTACACCTTC. Translated, it gives CASSYGGTVGAYGYTF.

In this sample, this clonotype turned up many times. The V gene is TRBV3-1, the J gene TRBJ2-7; D is unresolved. This CDR3 spans 13 amino acids. Trimming removed 4 bases at V and 2 bases at J, with 9 bases between. Germline V gene lookup returns CDR1 LGHDT and CDR2 YNNKEL (reference sequence). CDR3: CASSPLAAYEQYF. CDR3 bases: TGTGCCAGCAGCCCCCTGGCAGCCTACGAGCAGTACTTC.

Comment on this clonotype: A much bigger clone sits one base away, suggesting this may be a read error. V and J are TRBV7-7 and TRBJ2-1, with 9 bases aligning to TRBD2. The CDR3 runs to 15 residues. The V gene's germline CDR1 is SSHAT and CDR2 FNYEAQ (reference sequence). The ends lost 5 bases at V and 7 bases at J; junction bases unmatched: 9. DNA for the CDR3: TGTGCCAGCAGCCCATCTAGCGGGACGTCTAATGAGCAGTTCTTC. Its translation is CASSPSSGTSNEQFF.

This clonotype came up once. V usage is TRBV12-1 and J usage is TRBJ2-7; whether TRBD2, the table's D call, matches the DNA was not checked. TRBV12-1 represents a pseudogene. This CDR3 is 14 amino acids long. DNA of the CDR3: TGTGCCATGGGCCCTGGGGACAGCTCCTACGAGCAGTACTTC. Amino acid sequence: CAMGPGDSSYEQYF.

The sample holds many counts of this clonotype. CDR3 amino acids: CASSSRGYGYTF. The CDR3 nucleotides read TGCGCCAGCAGCTCTAGGGGGTATGGCTACACCTTC. The chain combines TRBV5-1 with TRBJ1-2; weak D call: TRBD1 (6 bases). Germline values: CDR1 SGHRS, CDR2 YFSETQ. This CDR3 spans 12 amino acids. Trimming left V 3 bases short and J 5 bases short, with 8 bases between.